This T cell receptor beta chain was identified in a study of cytotoxic CD8 clonotypes in ibrutinib-treated CLL. The study, taken as a whole, reports: Baseline clonality was higher than in age-matched healthy donors and moved in step with circulating CD8+ T-cell counts.

Turning to this clone: Its target is not known.

TCRdb's copy holds only in-frame clones and misses some; the assay was immunoSEQ multiplex PCR. Here the sample spans some 76,000 clones, roughly 85% being singletons. The germline V and J ends were trimmed by 4 bases and 2 bases, with 9 bases remaining between them. CDR1 and CDR2 from the germline V gene are SQVTM and ANQGSEA. The CDR3 totals 12 residues. This specimen was PBMCs, taken after 24 months of ibrutinib treatment. V is TRBV29-1 and J is TRBJ2-7; D tentatively fits TRBD1 or TRBD2 (6 bases each). The TCR originated in a human donor with chronic lymphocytic leukemia. The CDR3 DNA follows: TGCAGCGTTGGGGGGGACACCTACGAGCAGTACTTC. This encodes CSVGGDTYEQYF.